A selection of T cell receptor beta chains follows, all from one sample in a study of shared clonotypes between healthy human individuals. Some clones are missing from TCRdb's copy, which holds only in-frame ones; the method was immunoSEQ multiplex PCR. The sample records roughly 2.2 million clones, under 95% being singletons. Sequencing was carried out using naive CD4+ T cells from PBMCs. The receptors were sampled from a man younger than 35 in good health. Some clones in this sample may be carry-over from other donors' samples. Both conserved end residues are part of each CDR3. The order of the fields is V gene, clone size, D gene, J gene, CDR3 DNA, CDR3 protein. The D gene is left open where the match is weak. Clone size is stated in some rows and not others, as once, few, many or a class when expanded.

TRBV27,-,-,TRBJ1-1,TGTGCCAGCAGCCGCAGGGGAGCCACTGAAGCTTTCTTT,CASSRRGATEAFF
TRBV27,-,-,TRBJ2-5,TGTGCCAGCAGTTTATCCGGATATGAAGAGACCCAGTACTTC,CASSLSGYEETQYF
TRBV28,-,-,TRBJ1-2,TGTGCCAGCAGTCTGGGACTGGGCGGCTACACCTTC,CASSLGLGGYTF
TRBV7-9,-,TRBD2,TRBJ2-1,TGTGCCAGCAGCTTAGTTATGTCGGGGGGATCCTACAATGAGCAGTTCTTC,CASSLVMSGGSYNEQFF
TRBV9,-,TRBD1,TRBJ2-7,TGTGCCAGCAGCGCTGAGACAGGGGCTGGCGAGCAGTACTTC,CASSAETGAGEQYF
TRBV29-1,-,TRBD2,TRBJ2-5,TGCAGCGTTGAAGTCGGGGGAGGGAAGGCCCAAGAGACCCAGTACTTC,CSVEVGGGKAQETQYF
TRBV7-2,-,TRBD2,TRBJ2-5,TGTGCCAGCAGCCCGGGACTAAGCAGGGAGACCCAGTACTTC,CASSPGLSRETQYF
TRBV9,-,-,TRBJ2-3,TGTGCCAGCAGCGTAGTTCAGGGTGCAGATACGCAGTATTTT,CASSVVQGADTQYF
TRBV27,-,-,TRBJ2-7,TGTGCCAGCAGTTTAAGGACGGATTACGAGCAGTACTTC,CASSLRTDYEQYF
TRBV7-2,-,TRBD2,TRBJ2-7,TGTGCCAGCAGCTTAGGACTAGCGGGCGGCGAGCAGTACTTC,CASSLGLAGGEQYF
TRBV5-1,-,TRBD2,TRBJ2-1,TGCGCCAGCAGCCTTCATAGACTAGCGGGAGACAATGAGCAGTTCTTC,CASSLHRLAGDNEQFF
TRBV7-2,once,-,TRBJ2-2,TGTGCCAGCGGCCCAGGGAACACCGGGGAGCTGTTTTTT,CASGPGNTGELFF
TRBV5-8,-,-,TRBJ2-7,TGTGCCAGCAGCCGGGACTTACGAGAGCAGTACTTC,CASSRDLREQYF
TRBV2,few,-,TRBJ2-2,TGTGCCAGCAGTTCGGACTCCCGGAGCGGGGAGCTGTTTTTT,CASSSDSRSGELFF
TRBV11-2,few,-,TRBJ1-2,TGTGCCAGCAGCTTCCCCCGGGGGAAGGGTGGCTACACCTTC,CASSFPRGKGGYTF
TRBV18,-,TRBD1,TRBJ1-2,TGTGCCAGCTCACCACCGGACAGGAGTGGCTACACCTTC,CASSPPDRSGYTF
TRBV9,-,TRBD2,TRBJ2-5,TGTGCCAGCAGCCCCCTTGGGACTAGAGGGGAGACCCAGTACTTC,CASSPLGTRGETQYF
TRBV5-6,-,TRBD2,TRBJ2-3,TGTGCCAGCAGCAACCGGGACTACACAGATACGCAGTATTTT,CASSNRDYTDTQYF
TRBV18,once,TRBD1,TRBJ2-5,TGTGCCAGCTCACGACAGGGGGCAATCCAAGAGACCCAGTACTTC,CASSRQGAIQETQYF
TRBV28,-,-,TRBJ2-3,TGTGCCAGCAAGTTAGCGATTACGCAGTATTTT,CASKLAITQYF
TRBV18,once,TRBD2,TRBJ2-5,TGTGCCAGCTCACCACGTCTAGCGGGAGAAGGGCAAGAGACCCAGTACTTC,CASSPRLAGEGQETQYF
TRBV5-1,-,TRBD1,TRBJ2-4,TGCGCCAGCAGCAGTAACCGACAGGGGGCAAACATTCAGTACTTC,CASSSNRQGANIQYF
TRBV5-1,-,-,TRBJ1-1,TGCGCCAGCAGCTTGGTAGGGGAGGGGAACACTGAAGCTTTCTTT,CASSLVGEGNTEAFF
TRBV28,once,-,TRBJ1-4,TGTGCCAGCAGTTTTGCTGGAGGGCGCGAAAAACTGTTTTTT,CASSFAGGREKLFF
TRBV15,-,-,TRBJ2-3,TGTGCCACCACATGGATTTACACAGATACGCAGTATTTT,CATTWIYTDTQYF
TRBV5-5,-,TRBD2,TRBJ2-5,TGTGCCAGCAGTTTGTTCTATAGCGGGACGGCAGAGACCCAGTACTTC,CASSLFYSGTAETQYF
TRBV11-3,-,TRBD1,TRBJ2-4,TGTGCCAGCAGCTTAGGTACTACAGGGGGACAAAACATTCAGTACTTC,CASSLGTTGGQNIQYF
TRBV27,-,TRBD2,TRBJ2-7,TGTGCCAGCAGTTTATTGGGACTAGCGGGGACTGAGCAGTACTTC,CASSLLGLAGTEQYF
TRBV29-1,-,-,TRBJ1-1,TGCAGCGTCTACGTGGCGACGTCACACACTGAAGCTTTCTTT,CSVYVATSHTEAFF